A selection of T cell receptor beta chains follows, all from one sample in a study of shared clonotypes between healthy human individuals. Measured with immunoSEQ multiplex PCR; TCRdb has only the in-frame clones, and not every one. Among about 1.1 million clones listed, around three quarters were seen once. Sequencing was performed on memory CD4+ T cells from PBMCs. The receptors come from a man in his late teens or twenties in good health. Some clones in this sample may be carry-over from other donors' samples. The CDR3 runs from the conserved cysteine through the conserved F or W. The order of the fields is V gene, D gene, clone size, J gene, CDR3 DNA, CDR3 protein. A D gene is named only where the DNA matches it firmly. Rows give clone size only sometimes, using once, few, many, or a class for an expanded clone.

V: TRBV5-1
D: -
size: few
J: TRBJ1-4
DNA: TGCGCCAGCAGCCCCGGCCCGTGGGAAAATGAAAAACTGTTTTTT
CDR3: CASSPGPWENEKLFF

V: TRBV19
D: -
size: few
J: TRBJ2-7
DNA: TGTGCCAGTAGTGAGGGGTACGAGCAGTACTTC
CDR3: CASSEGYEQYF

V: TRBV14
D: -
size: -
J: TRBJ1-2
DNA: TGTGCCAGCAGCCTTCAGGAGGGAGGCGGCTACACCTTC
CDR3: CASSLQEGGGYTF

V: TRBV27
D: TRBD1
size: -
J: TRBJ2-7
DNA: TGTGCCAGCAGTTTGGGGGCAGGGGGCATCTACGAGCAGTACTTC
CDR3: CASSLGAGGIYEQYF

V: TRBV4-2
D: -
size: -
J: TRBJ2-3
DNA: TGTGCCAGCAGCGGCGAGGGGGGAGGAACAGATACGCAGTATTTT
CDR3: CASSGEGGGTDTQYF

V: TRBV5-4
D: -
size: -
J: TRBJ2-7
DNA: TGTGCCAGCAGCCTCGGACGTATCTCCTACGAGCAGTACTTC
CDR3: CASSLGRISYEQYF

V: TRBV10-3
D: -
size: few
J: TRBJ2-7
DNA: TGTGCCATCAGTGGTGGCGGGACTCAAGCCTACGAGCAGTACTTC
CDR3: CAISGGGTQAYEQYF

V: TRBV20-1
D: -
size: few
J: TRBJ1-1
DNA: TGCAGTGCTCCATTGGGTTCTGAAGCTTTCTTT
CDR3: CSAPLGSEAFF

V: TRBV5-1
D: -
size: -
J: TRBJ2-5
DNA: TGCGCCAGCAGCCGGAAGACAGGTACAGAGACCCAGTACTTC
CDR3: CASSRKTGTETQYF

V: TRBV29-1
D: -
size: -
J: TRBJ2-3
DNA: TGCAGCGTTTTGTTCTATACAGATACGCAGTATTTT
CDR3: CSVLFYTDTQYF

V: TRBV2
D: TRBD2
size: -
J: TRBJ2-7
DNA: TGTGCCAGCCAATTCGGAGAAAGGACTAGCGGATGGTACTTC
CDR3: CASQFGERTSGWYF

V: TRBV7-2
D: TRBD1
size: -
J: TRBJ1-1
DNA: TGTGCCAGCAGCCGGACAGGCCCCACTGAAGCTTTCTTT
CDR3: CASSRTGPTEAFF

V: TRBV6-6
D: -
size: -
J: TRBJ1-1
DNA: TGTGCCAGCAGTTACCTACAAGGGAGCACTGAAGCTTTCTTT
CDR3: CASSYLQGSTEAFF

V: TRBV15
D: TRBD1
size: -
J: TRBJ1-2
DNA: TGTGCCACCAGCAGAGGCGCAGGGGGGGTAGGTGGCTACACCTTC
CDR3: CATSRGAGGVGGYTF

V: TRBV19
D: -
size: -
J: TRBJ1-2
DNA: TGTGCCAGTAGTATAGCCGGGGTTATCTATGGCTACACCTTC
CDR3: CASSIAGVIYGYTF

V: TRBV7-9
D: -
size: -
J: TRBJ2-7
DNA: TGTGCCAGCAGCTTAGACCCCCCGAAGGTTCGGGTCTGGTACTTC
CDR3: CASSLDPPKVRVWYF

V: TRBV7-2
D: TRBD2
size: -
J: TRBJ2-7
DNA: TGTGCCAGCAGCTCAAGGCCATCCCCGGGGGGGGCCTCCTACGAGCAGTACTTC
CDR3: CASSSRPSPGGASYEQYF

V: TRBV9
D: -
size: few
J: TRBJ2-7
DNA: TGTGCCAGCAGCGTTAGTACCGGGGGCGGACCCTACGAGCAGTACTTC
CDR3: CASSVSTGGGPYEQYF

V: TRBV5-6
D: -
size: -
J: TRBJ2-5
DNA: TGTGCCAGCAGCTTGTTAGAGGAAGCGGAGACCCAGTACTTC
CDR3: CASSLLEEAETQYF

V: TRBV9
D: TRBD2
size: -
J: TRBJ2-2
DNA: TGTGCCAGCAGCGTAGGGACTAGCGGGAGAACGACCGGGGAGCTGTTTTTT
CDR3: CASSVGTSGRTTGELFF

V: TRBV19
D: -
size: -
J: TRBJ1-5
DNA: TGTGCCAGTAGTATACTAGATCAGCCCCAGCATTTT
CDR3: CASSILDQPQHF

V: TRBV10-3
D: -
size: -
J: TRBJ2-7
DNA: TGTGCCATCACGGACGCCGAGCAGTACTTC
CDR3: CAITDAEQYF

V: TRBV13
D: -
size: -
J: TRBJ1-5
DNA: TGTGCCAGCAGCATAGACAGAGATCAGCCCCAGCATTTT
CDR3: CASSIDRDQPQHF

V: TRBV18
D: -
size: -
J: TRBJ2-2
DNA: TGTGCCAGCCTTCACCAGAGGGCAACCGGGGAGCTGTTTTTT
CDR3: CASLHQRATGELFF

V: TRBV5-1
D: -
size: once
J: TRBJ2-3
DNA: TGCGCCAGCAGTGCAAACAGGGTTAGCACAGATACGCAGTATTTT
CDR3: CASSANRVSTDTQYF

V: TRBV11-2
D: -
size: -
J: TRBJ1-2
DNA: TGTGCCAGCAGCTTTTCCCGGGATGTTCTGTATGGCTACACCTTC
CDR3: CASSFSRDVLYGYTF

V: TRBV19
D: -
size: -
J: TRBJ1-2
DNA: TGTGCCAGTAGGCTGACCGGAAGGGCTAACTATGGCTACACCTTC
CDR3: CASRLTGRANYGYTF

V: TRBV5-4
D: TRBD2
size: few
J: TRBJ2-7
DNA: TGTGCCTTCCTGCGTCTAGCGGCAGGGGAGCAGTACTTC
CDR3: CAFLRLAAGEQYF

V: TRBV5-1
D: -
size: -
J: TRBJ2-5
DNA: TGCGCCAGCAGCTTTTACACGACCCAAGAGACCCAGTACTTC
CDR3: CASSFYTTQETQYF

V: TRBV15
D: -
size: -
J: TRBJ1-3
DNA: TGTGCCACCAGCAGGGGAAGAGGGACTGGAAACACCATATATTTT
CDR3: CATSRGRGTGNTIYF

V: TRBV6-4
D: -
size: -
J: TRBJ1-2
DNA: TGTGCCAGCAGTGTAAGCAGGGGATATGGCTACACCTTC
CDR3: CASSVSRGYGYTF

V: TRBV27
D: -
size: once
J: TRBJ2-5
DNA: TGTGCCAGCAGTTTATCAGGGTGGGAGACCCAGTACTTC
CDR3: CASSLSGWETQYF

V: TRBV5-4
D: TRBD1
size: -
J: TRBJ1-3
DNA: TGTGCCAGCAGCTTGTCTGGACAGGGTAGGAACACCATATATTTT
CDR3: CASSLSGQGRNTIYF

V: TRBV19
D: -
size: -
J: TRBJ2-2
DNA: TGTGCCAGTAGCCCGGGACGCAGGGTGACCGGGGAGCTGTTTTTT
CDR3: CASSPGRRVTGELFF